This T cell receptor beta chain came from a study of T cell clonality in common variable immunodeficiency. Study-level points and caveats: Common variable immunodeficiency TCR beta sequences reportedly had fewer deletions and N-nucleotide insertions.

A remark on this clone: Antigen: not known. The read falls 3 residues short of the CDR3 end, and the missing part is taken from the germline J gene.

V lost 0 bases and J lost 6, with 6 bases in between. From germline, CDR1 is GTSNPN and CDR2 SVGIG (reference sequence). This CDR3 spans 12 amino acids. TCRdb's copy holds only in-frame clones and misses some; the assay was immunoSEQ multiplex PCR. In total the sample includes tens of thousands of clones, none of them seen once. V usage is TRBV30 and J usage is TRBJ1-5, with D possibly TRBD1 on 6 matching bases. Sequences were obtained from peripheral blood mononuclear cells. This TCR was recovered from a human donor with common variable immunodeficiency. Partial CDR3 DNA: TGTGCCTGGAGTGTACAGGGTCAGCCC. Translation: CAWSVQGQP. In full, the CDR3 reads CAWSVQGQPQHF.